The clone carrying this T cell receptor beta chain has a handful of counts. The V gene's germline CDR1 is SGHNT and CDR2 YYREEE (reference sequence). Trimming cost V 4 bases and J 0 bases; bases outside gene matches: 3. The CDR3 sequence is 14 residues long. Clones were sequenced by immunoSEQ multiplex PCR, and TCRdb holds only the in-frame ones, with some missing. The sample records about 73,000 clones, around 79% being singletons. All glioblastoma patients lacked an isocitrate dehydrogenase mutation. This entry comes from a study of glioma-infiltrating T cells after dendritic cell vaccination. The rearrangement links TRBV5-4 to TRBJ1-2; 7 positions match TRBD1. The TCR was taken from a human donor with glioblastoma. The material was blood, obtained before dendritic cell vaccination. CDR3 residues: CASSRDSSNYGYTF. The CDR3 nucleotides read TGTGCCAGCAGCAGGGACAGCTCTAACTATGGCTACACCTTC.